Listed below are T cell receptor beta chains from one sample, sequenced in a study of beta chain features in type 1 diabetes. Produced via immunoSEQ multiplex PCR; TCRdb's table is partial and in-frame only. Of 150,000 to 200,000 clones listed, roughly 63% are singletons. Sequenced material: naive CD4+ T cells from blood. These receptors all stem from a man aged 25 to 40 with type 1 diabetes. Each CDR3 is given with its conserved first and last residue. A D gene is named only where the DNA matches it firmly. A row's size may be missing; if present it is once, few, many or a size class.

TRBV29-1	.	TRBD1	TRBJ1-2	TGCAGCGTTGAGGTTTCGGACAGGGGTGACTATGGCTACACCTTC	CSVEVSDRGDYGYTF
TRBV7-9	few	.	TRBJ2-5	TGTGCCAGCAGCCCTAGGGGGACGTACCAAGAGACCCAGTACTTC	CASSPRGTYQETQYF
TRBV2	few	.	TRBJ2-3	TGTGCCAGCAGACTCACCCATTTGCGATATACGCAGTATTTT	CASRLTHLRYTQYF
TRBV9	.	TRBD1	TRBJ2-5	TGTGCCAGCAGCAGGACAGGGTTTGAGACCCAGTACTTC	CASSRTGFETQYF
TRBV29-1	few	.	TRBJ1-1	TGCAGCGTTCAAGGACGGACCATGAACACTGAAGCTTTCTTT	CSVQGRTMNTEAFF
TRBV20-1	few	.	TRBJ2-1	TGCAGTGCTAGGGCATACAATGAGCAGTTCTTC	CSARAYNEQFF
TRBV25-1	.	.	TRBJ1-6	TGTGCCAGCAGTGTGATGACAGAAAATTCACCCCTCCACTTT	CASSVMTENSPLHF
TRBV14	.	.	TRBJ2-4	TGTGCCAGCAGCCAAGTGGCCCCAGGGTCCAAAAACATTCAGTACTTC	CASSQVAPGSKNIQYF
TRBV18	few	.	TRBJ2-1	TGTGCCAGCTCACCCGAGGGTTACAATGAGCAGTTCTTC	CASSPEGYNEQFF
TRBV7-8	.	.	TRBJ2-5	TGTGCCAGCAGCTTAAACCAAGAGACCCAGTACTTC	CASSLNQETQYF
TRBV2	.	TRBD1	TRBJ1-1	TGTGCCAGCAGTACGACAGGGGGCTACACTGAAGCTTTCTTT	CASSTTGGYTEAFF
TRBV28	.	.	TRBJ2-4	TGTGCCAGCGGAGAACAGGGCTCGGGCAAAAACATTCAGTACTTC	CASGEQGSGKNIQYF
TRBV18	once	.	TRBJ2-5	TGTGCCAGCTCACCACAACAGGGTGAGGAGACCCAGTACTTC	CASSPQQGEETQYF
TRBV29-1	.	.	TRBJ2-2	TGCAGCGTTGTTGAGGGACTGAACACCGGGGAGCTGTTTTTT	CSVVEGLNTGELFF
TRBV27	.	.	TRBJ2-1	TGTGCCAGCAAGGACCCATACAATGAGCAGTTCTTC	CASKDPYNEQFF
TRBV29-1	few	.	TRBJ2-1	TGCAGCGTCCCGGGACGGCGCCTCTACAATGAGCAGTTCTTC	CSVPGRRLYNEQFF
TRBV7-9	.	TRBD2	TRBJ2-3	TGTGCCAGCAGCTTGACCCTAGCGGGGGAAACAGGAGATACGCAGTATTTT	CASSLTLAGETGDTQYF
TRBV28	.	.	TRBJ1-2	TGTGCCAGCACCGACGAACGCACTAACTATGGCTACACCTTC	CASTDERTNYGYTF
TRBV29-1	.	.	TRBJ2-7	TGCAGCGTTGCAGGGCTAAGCTCCTACGAGCAGTACTTC	CSVAGLSSYEQYF
TRBV30	few	.	TRBJ2-3	TGTGCCTGGGGAGGGGAAGATACGCAGTATTTT	CAWGGEDTQYF
TRBV2	.	.	TRBJ1-2	TGTGCCAGCAGTGGGACGGGGAACTATGGCTACACCTTC	CASSGTGNYGYTF
TRBV29-1	few	.	TRBJ2-5	TGCAGCGTCAGTACAGGGTTACGGACCCAGTACTTC	CSVSTGLRTQYF
TRBV18	once	.	TRBJ2-3	TGTGCCAGCTCGTCTAGCACAGATACGCAGTATTTT	CASSSSTDTQYF
TRBV7-9	.	TRBD1	TRBJ2-7	TGTGCCAGCAGCTTGGGACAGGCATTCTACGAGCAGTACTTC	CASSLGQAFYEQYF
TRBV7-9	.	.	TRBJ2-1	TGTGCCAGCTTGGCAGGGAGCTCCTACAATGAGCAGTTCTTC	CASLAGSSYNEQFF
TRBV18	.	.	TRBJ2-1	TGTGCCAGCTCACCTCAGGGCTTAAACGCCAAAGGGCAGTTCTTC	CASSPQGLNAKGQFF
TRBV9	.	TRBD1	TRBJ2-1	TGTGCCAGCAGCGAGACAGGGGGCAATGAGCAGTTCTTC	CASSETGGNEQFF
TRBV23-1	few	TRBD2	TRBJ2-1	TGCGCCAGCAGTAAACCAAGCGGGGGGAGTGATGAGCAGTTCTTC	CASSKPSGGSDEQFF
TRBV7-2	.	.	TRBJ1-2	TGTGCCAGCAGCTTAATCCCCATTGGGACATTATCTGTTTGCACCTTC	CASSLIPIGTLSVCTF
TRBV5-6	.	.	TRBJ2-3	TGTGCCAGCAGCTTAGAACAGCTACTGCCAGATACGCAGTATTTT	CASSLEQLLPDTQYF
TRBV7-9	.	TRBD1	TRBJ2-4	TGTGCCAGCAGTGAACAGGGGTCCAAAAACATTCAGTACTTC	CASSEQGSKNIQYF
TRBV9	.	TRBD2	TRBJ2-3	TGTGCCAGCCAACCCACGTTCAGCGGGGGCACAGATACGCAGTATTTT	CASQPTFSGGTDTQYF
TRBV19	.	.	TRBJ1-3	TGTGCCACTAACTCGGCCCTCTCTGGAAACACCATATATTTT	CATNSALSGNTIYF
TRBV6-5	.	TRBD2	TRBJ2-3	TGTGCCAGCAGTCGGACTAGCGGGGGGACAGATACGCAGTATTTT	CASSRTSGGTDTQYF
TRBV29-1	once	TRBD1	TRBJ1-1	TGCAGCGTTCTGAGGGACAGCGACATGAACACTGAAGCTTTCTTT	CSVLRDSDMNTEAFF
TRBV9	.	.	TRBJ1-1	TGTGCCAGCAGCTCCCCGGGCACTGAAGCTTTCTTT	CASSSPGTEAFF
TRBV29-1	once	TRBD1	TRBJ2-2	TGCAGCGTTGATTTGGGACAGGTTAACACCGGGGAGCTGTTTTTT	CSVDLGQVNTGELFF
TRBV4-3	few	TRBD1	TRBJ1-2	TGCGCCAGCAGCCAACCGGGACAGGGGTTCGGTGGCTACACCTTC	CASSQPGQGFGGYTF
TRBV10-3	.	.	TRBJ1-1	TGTGCCATCAGTGAGGGCAATGAAGCTTTCTTT	CAISEGNEAFF
TRBV30	.	.	TRBJ2-5	TGTGCCTGGAGCGCCGCGTACCAAGAGACCCAGTACTTC	CAWSAAYQETQYF
TRBV5-6	.	.	TRBJ2-7	TGTGCCAGCAGCTTGGTGCAGACAGCCTACGAGCAGTACTTC	CASSLVQTAYEQYF